The text below deals with one T cell receptor (beta chain). This entry comes from a study of T cells after yellow fever vaccination. Study-wide context: Preparation of the low-cell-number fractions used SMART-Seq v4 Ultra Low Input. General observations from the study: In sorted memory subsets at day 0, almost all vaccine-responding clonotypes were below detection. Clones that expanded after primary vaccination mostly reappeared after the booster (96% CD4, 88% CD8).

UMIs and a universal primer site were added when TCR cDNA was made by 5'RACE template switching. TCRdb itself ran the 5' RACE reads through MiXCR, one entry per CDR3 protein. The data show about 42,000 distinct CDR3 sequences, 5.5% to 8% seen once. The source is a man aged 25 to 45 who received the YFV17D yellow fever vaccine. This specimen consisted of PBMCs, either bulk or a sorted T-cell subset (CD4+, CD8+, memory, or dextramer-sorted; not recorded which), obtained 45 days after the yellow fever booster vaccination.

CDR3 sequence reads: CAISGGNEAFF. The CDR3 region has the DNA TGTGCCATCTCAGGGGGGAATGAAGCTTTCTTT. V and J are TRBV10-3 and TRBJ1-1; 7 nucleotides line up with TRBD1. Per the germline V gene, CDR1 is ENHRY and CDR2 is SYGVKD. This CDR3 spans 11 amino acids. V lost 8 bases to trimming and J lost 7 bases; unmatched junction nucleotides: 4.